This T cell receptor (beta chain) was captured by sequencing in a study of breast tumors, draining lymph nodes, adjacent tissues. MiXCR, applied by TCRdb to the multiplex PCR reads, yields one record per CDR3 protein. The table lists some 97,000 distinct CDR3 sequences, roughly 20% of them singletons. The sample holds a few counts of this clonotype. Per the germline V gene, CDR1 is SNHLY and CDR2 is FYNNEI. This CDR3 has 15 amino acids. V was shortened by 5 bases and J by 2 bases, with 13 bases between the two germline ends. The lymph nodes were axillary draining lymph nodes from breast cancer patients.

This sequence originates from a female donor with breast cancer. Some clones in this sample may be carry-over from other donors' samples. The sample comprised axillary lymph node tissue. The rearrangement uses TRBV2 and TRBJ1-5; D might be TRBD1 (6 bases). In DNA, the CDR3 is TGTGCCAGCAGTAAAGTGTGGACAGGCAATCAGCCCCAGCATTTT. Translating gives CASSKVWTGNQPQHF.